The T cell receptor (beta chain) described here comes from a study of T cells in Graves' hyperthyroidism and ophthalmopathy. Uncontrolled infections, other autoimmune diseases, pregnancy or lactation led to exclusion of patients. When hyperthyroidism was first diagnosed, the blood sample was taken, preceding any ophthalmopathy symptoms. V lost 2 bases, J lost 4 bases, and 6 bases stayed unmatched. CDR1 and CDR2 (germline): ENHRY, SYGVKD. This CDR3 comprises 16 residues. With respect to this clonotype: Its antigen is as yet unknown.

RNA transcripts gave rise to amplified TCR beta CDR3 regions. First-round RT-PCR with HTBI primers amplified the TCR CDR3 region. TCRdb itself ran the multiplex PCR reads through MiXCR, one entry per CDR3 protein. The table includes under 750,000 distinct CDR3 sequences, about 19% detected once. Findings of the study overall: Most thyroid-expanded clonotypes above 0.001 were also found in blood.

The TCR originated in a woman aged 45-65 years with Graves' hyperthyroidism that later progressed to Graves' ophthalmopathy. Sequencing input: blood. The chain recombines TRBV10-3 with TRBJ2-3; 10 bases are shared with TRBD2. The CDR3 reads CAISEAGAGGPDTQYF. The CDR3 DNA is TGTGCCATCAGTGAGGCTGGAGCGGGGGGGCCAGATACGCAGTATTTT.